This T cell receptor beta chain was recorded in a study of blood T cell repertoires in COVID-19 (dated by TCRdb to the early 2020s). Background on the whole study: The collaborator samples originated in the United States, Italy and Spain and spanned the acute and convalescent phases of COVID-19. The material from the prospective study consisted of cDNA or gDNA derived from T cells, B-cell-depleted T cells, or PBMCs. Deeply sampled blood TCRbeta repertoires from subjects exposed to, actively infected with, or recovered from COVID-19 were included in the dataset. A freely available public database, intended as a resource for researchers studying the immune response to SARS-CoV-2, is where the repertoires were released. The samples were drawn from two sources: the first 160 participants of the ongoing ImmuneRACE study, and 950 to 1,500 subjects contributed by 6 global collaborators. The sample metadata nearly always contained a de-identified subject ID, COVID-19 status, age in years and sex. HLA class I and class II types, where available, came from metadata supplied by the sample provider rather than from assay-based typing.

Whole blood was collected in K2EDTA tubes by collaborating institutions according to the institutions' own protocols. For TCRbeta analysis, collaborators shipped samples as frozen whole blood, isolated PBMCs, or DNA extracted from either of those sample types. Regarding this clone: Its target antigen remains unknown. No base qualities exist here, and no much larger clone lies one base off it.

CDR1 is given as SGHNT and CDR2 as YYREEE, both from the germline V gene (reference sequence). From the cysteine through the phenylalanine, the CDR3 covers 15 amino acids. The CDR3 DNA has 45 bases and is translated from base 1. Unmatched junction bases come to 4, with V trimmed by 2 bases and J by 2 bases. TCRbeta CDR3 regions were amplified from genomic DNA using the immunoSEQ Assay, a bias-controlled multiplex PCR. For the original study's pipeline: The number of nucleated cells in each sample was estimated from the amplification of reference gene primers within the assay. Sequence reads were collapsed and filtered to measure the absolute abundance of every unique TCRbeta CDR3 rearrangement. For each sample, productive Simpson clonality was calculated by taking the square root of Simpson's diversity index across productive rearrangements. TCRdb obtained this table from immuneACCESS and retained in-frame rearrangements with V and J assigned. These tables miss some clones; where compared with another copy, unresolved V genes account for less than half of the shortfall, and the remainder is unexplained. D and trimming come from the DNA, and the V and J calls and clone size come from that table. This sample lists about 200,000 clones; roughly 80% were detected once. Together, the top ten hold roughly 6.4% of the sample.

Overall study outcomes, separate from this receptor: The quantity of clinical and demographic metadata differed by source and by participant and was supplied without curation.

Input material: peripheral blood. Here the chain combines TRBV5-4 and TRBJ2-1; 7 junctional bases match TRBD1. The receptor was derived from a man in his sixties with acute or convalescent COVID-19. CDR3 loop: CASSLTGVAYNEQFF. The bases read TGTGCCAGCAGCTTAACAGGGGTGGCCTACAATGAGCAGTTCTTC.